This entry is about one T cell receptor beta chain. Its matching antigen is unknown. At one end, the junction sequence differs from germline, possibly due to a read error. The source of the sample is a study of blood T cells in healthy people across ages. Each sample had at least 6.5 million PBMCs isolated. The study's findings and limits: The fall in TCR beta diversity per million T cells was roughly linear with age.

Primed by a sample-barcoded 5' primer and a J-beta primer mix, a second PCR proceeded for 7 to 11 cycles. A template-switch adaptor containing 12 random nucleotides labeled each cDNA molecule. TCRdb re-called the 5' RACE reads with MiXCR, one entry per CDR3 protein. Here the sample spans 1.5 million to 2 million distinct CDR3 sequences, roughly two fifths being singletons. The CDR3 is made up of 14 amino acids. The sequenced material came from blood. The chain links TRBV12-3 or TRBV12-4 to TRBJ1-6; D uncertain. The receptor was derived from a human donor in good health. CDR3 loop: CASTVASYNSPLHF. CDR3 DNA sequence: TGTGCCAGCACCGTCGCCTCCTATAATTCGCCCCTCCACTTT.